The following is a T cell receptor beta chain sequence with its context. The antigen remains undetermined. The data belong to a study of shared clonotypes between healthy human individuals. Findings and limits, study-wide: Four donors shared approximately 5% of their naive CD4 clonotypes. Measured sharing among donors was expected to vary with sequencing depth. Unshared clonotypes carried lower generation probabilities than those common to all four donors.

Data came from immunoSEQ multiplex PCR; TCRdb stores just in-frame clones and leaves some out. This sample has about 990,000 clones, with around three quarters found just once. V lost 6 bases, J lost 12 bases, and 15 bases lay in between. The CDR3 extends over 12 amino acids. CDR1 and CDR2 (germline): ENHRY, SYGVKD. The sequence derives from a man younger than 35 in good health. Some clones in this sample may be carry-over from other donors' samples. Sequencing used memory CD4+ T cells from PBMCs. The subset is: CD45RA-negative fraction. The chain couples TRBV10-3 to TRBJ2-1, with D perhaps TRBD2 (5 bases). CDR3 sequence reads: CAISEAGRGQFF. The CDR3 nucleotides read TGTGCCATCAGCGAGGCGGGCCGAGGGCAGTTCTTC.